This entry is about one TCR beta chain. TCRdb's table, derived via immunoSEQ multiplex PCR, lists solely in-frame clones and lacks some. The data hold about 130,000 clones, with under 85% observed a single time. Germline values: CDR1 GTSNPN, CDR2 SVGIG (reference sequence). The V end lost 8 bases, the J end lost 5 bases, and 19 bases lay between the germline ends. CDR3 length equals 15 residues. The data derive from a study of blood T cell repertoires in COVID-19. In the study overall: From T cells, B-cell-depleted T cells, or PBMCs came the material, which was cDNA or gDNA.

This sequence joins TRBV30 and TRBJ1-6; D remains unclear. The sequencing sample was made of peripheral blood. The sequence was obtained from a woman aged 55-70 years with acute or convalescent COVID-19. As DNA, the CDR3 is TGTGCCCGTTCGTTGACGGCGGCGGATAATTCACCCCTCCACTTT. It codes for CARSLTAADNSPLHF.